These T cell receptor beta chains were read from a single sample in a study of T-cell memory formation after mild COVID-19. Using its own MiXCR run on the 5' RACE reads, TCRdb lists one record per CDR3 protein. The profile shows under 110,000 distinct CDR3 sequences, roughly an eighth of them singletons. The material sequenced was PBMCs or a T cell subset sorted from them (not recorded which). Receptors originate from an adult woman who had mild COVID-19 (a few samples of this study predate the infection). Cell type and time point are not known. The CDR3 runs from the conserved cysteine through the conserved F or W. A D gene is named only where the DNA matches it firmly. The listing skips clone size in some rows; elsewhere it reads once, few, many or a size class.

V gene,clone size,D gene,J gene,CDR3 protein,CDR3 DNA
TRBV7-9,many,NA,TRBJ2-3,CASSPRDTDTQYF,TGTGCCAGCAGCCCTAGAGACACAGATACGCAGTATTTT
TRBV11-3,few,NA,TRBJ2-3,CASSHQRGLSTDTQYF,TGTGCCAGCAGCCACCAGAGAGGGCTAAGCACAGATACGCAGTATTTT
TRBV15,NA,NA,TRBJ1-2,CATSREGGRGNYGYTF,TGTGCCACCAGCAGAGAGGGGGGCAGGGGTAACTATGGCTACACCTTC
TRBV13,NA,NA,TRBJ1-3,CASSPGTLSSGNTIYF,TGTGCCAGCAGCCCAGGGACACTTAGCTCTGGAAACACCATATATTTT
TRBV15,NA,TRBD1,TRBJ2-4,CATSRRDRSINIQYF,TGTGCCACCAGCAGGAGGGACAGGTCTATTAACATTCAGTACTTC
TRBV15,few,NA,TRBJ2-7,CATQWGKGGSYEQYF,TGTGCCACCCAATGGGGGAAAGGAGGCTCCTACGAGCAGTACTTC
TRBV25-1,NA,NA,TRBJ1-1,CASVGDLFTEAFF,TGTGCCAGCGTGGGGGATTTATTCACTGAAGCTTTCTTT
TRBV7-9,few,TRBD1,TRBJ2-1,CASSLGLTRPQGARIYNEQFF,TGTGCCAGCAGCTTAGGCCTGACACGTCCACAGGGGGCGAGGATCTACAATGAGCAGTTCTTC
TRBV5-1,few,NA,TRBJ2-5,CASTKMPGAEETQYF,TGCGCCAGCACCAAGATGCCGGGGGCGGAGGAGACCCAGTACTTC
TRBV4-1,NA,NA,TRBJ2-5,CASSQDGLNQETQYF,TGCGCCAGCAGCCAAGATGGTCTTAATCAAGAGACCCAGTACTTC
TRBV6-4,few,NA,TRBJ1-2,CASSDGGNYGYTF,TGTGCCAGCAGTGACGGGGGGAACTATGGCTACACCTTC
TRBV12-3/TRBV12-4,few,NA,TRBJ2-3,CASSRAITDTQYF,TGTGCCAGCAGCCGGGCGATCACAGATACGCAGTATTTT
TRBV5-1,NA,TRBD2,TRBJ2-1,CASSLGGGPSSYNEQFF,TGCGCCAGCAGCTTGGGCGGGGGTCCGAGCTCCTACAATGAGCAGTTCTTC
TRBV27,NA,NA,TRBJ2-1,CASSLSDIASYNEQFF,TGTGCCAGCAGTTTATCGGACATAGCATCCTACAATGAGCAGTTCTTC
TRBV6-2/TRBV6-3,few,NA,TRBJ2-2,CASSYASTGELFF,TGTGCCAGCAGTTATGCAAGCACCGGGGAGCTGTTTTTT
TRBV19,NA,NA,TRBJ1-2,CASRKGGRALEGYTF,TGTGCCAGTAGAAAGGGGGGCAGGGCGTTAGAAGGCTACACCTTC
TRBV5-5,NA,NA,TRBJ2-7,CASSSLRHTNSYEQYF,TGTGCCAGCAGCTCACTAAGGCACACCAACTCCTACGAGCAGTACTTC
TRBV7-6,NA,TRBD2,TRBJ2-7,CASSLGLAGYSSYEQYF,TGTGCCAGCAGCCTGGGACTAGCGGGTTATAGCTCCTACGAGCAGTACTTC
TRBV5-1,NA,TRBD2,TRBJ2-1,CASSPSPIAGGSNEQFF,TGCGCCAGCAGCCCCTCCCCAATAGCGGGGGGTTCCAATGAGCAGTTCTTC
TRBV12-3/TRBV12-4,NA,TRBD2,TRBJ2-1,CASRPWASGDYEQFF,TGTGCCAGCAGACCCTGGGCTAGCGGGGATTATGAGCAGTTCTTC
TRBV7-6,NA,NA,TRBJ2-1,CASSTANQKYNEQFF,TGTGCCAGCAGCACCGCGAACCAAAAATACAATGAGCAGTTCTTC
TRBV5-5,NA,TRBD2,TRBJ2-1,CASSSGPTSGPYNEQFF,TGTGCCAGCAGCTCCGGGCCGACTAGCGGCCCCTACAATGAGCAGTTCTTC
TRBV7-9,few,NA,TRBJ1-4,CASSLAGEQWGSEKLFF,TGTGCCAGCAGCTTAGCAGGCGAACAGTGGGGTTCTGAAAAACTGTTTTTT
TRBV27,few,NA,TRBJ2-1,CASSLQGYIEQFF,TGTGCCAGCAGTTTACAGGGTTACATTGAGCAGTTCTTC
TRBV4-1,NA,TRBD2,TRBJ2-7,CASSPGGAGYEQYF,TGCGCCAGCAGCCCCGGGGGGGCCGGGTACGAGCAGTACTTC
TRBV6-5,few,NA,TRBJ2-7,CASSPIGLLDEQYF,TGTGCCAGCAGTCCGATCGGACTGTTGGACGAGCAGTACTTC
TRBV6-6,NA,TRBD2,TRBJ2-3,CASSYGGLVGLPTDTQYF,TGTGCCAGCAGTTACGGCGGACTAGTCGGACTGCCCACAGATACGCAGTATTTT
TRBV24-1,few,NA,TRBJ2-7,CATSDPTGTEQYF,TGTGCCACCAGTGATCCCACAGGGACCGAGCAGTACTTC
TRBV9,many,NA,TRBJ2-1,CASSVVDLSYNEQFF,TGTGCCAGCAGCGTAGTTGACCTTTCCTACAATGAGCAGTTCTTC
TRBV9,NA,TRBD1,TRBJ2-3,CASNHPGTASTDTQYF,TGTGCCAGCAACCACCCCGGGACAGCTAGCACAGATACGCAGTATTTT
TRBV2,many,NA,TRBJ1-2,CASNHALGYGYTF,TGTGCCAGCAACCATGCCCTAGGCTATGGCTACACCTTC
TRBV12-3/TRBV12-4,NA,TRBD2,TRBJ2-1,CASSLLAGGWSYNEQFF,TGTGCCAGCAGTTTGCTTGCGGGGGGGTGGTCCTACAATGAGCAGTTCTTC
TRBV7-9,few,NA,TRBJ1-5,CASSRGGGNQPQHF,TGTGCCAGCAGCCGAGGGGGGGGAAATCAGCCCCAGCATTTT
TRBV5-1,many,NA,TRBJ2-7,CASSLGVPYEQYF,TGCGCCAGCAGCTTGGGGGTTCCCTACGAGCAGTACTTC
TRBV7-9,few,NA,TRBJ2-4,CASSLGQEEYF,TGTGCCAGCAGCTTAGGCCAAGAGGAGTACTTC
TRBV13,NA,NA,TRBJ2-1,CASSSSVGGIGNEQFF,TGTGCCAGCAGCTCCTCCGTGGGCGGGATAGGAAATGAGCAGTTCTTC